This T cell receptor (beta chain) was recorded in a study of neurological immune-mediated disorders. General study findings and limits: HTLV-1-associated myelopathy had the most TCR clonal expansion, while multiple sclerosis had the least, a level that fell below healthy controls.

From the 5' RACE reads, TCRdb called clonotypes with MiXCR, one entry per CDR3 protein. Of 50,000 to 60,000 distinct CDR3 sequences in the sample, around 3.8% were seen once. This clonotype came up many times. Its cognate antigen is unknown. The sequencing sample was made of CD4+ T cells from blood. The TCR was taken from a woman between 40 and 55 years old with multiple sclerosis.

The CDR3 DNA is TGTGCCAGCAGCTTAACGGGGCTAGCGGGGAGGGAGCAGTACTTC. This codes for CASSLTGLAGREQYF. This chain links TRBV7-6 with TRBJ2-7; 9 bases match TRBD2. This CDR3 spans 15 amino acids. Trimming cost V 2 bases and J 7 bases; bases outside gene matches: 9. The germline CDR1 and CDR2 sequences are SGHVS and FNYEAQ.